This is a list of T cell receptor beta chains from one sample in a study of early T cells in non-severe SARS-CoV-2 infection. Using its own MiXCR run on the 5' RACE reads, TCRdb lists one record per CDR3 protein. This repertoire shows about 70,000 distinct CDR3 sequences, 9% to 10% found once; its top ten account for 15% to 18%. The specimen comprised whole blood, sampled at baseline. All receptors come from an adult who was a healthcare worker with PCR-confirmed SARS-CoV-2 infection or an uninfected control (not recorded which). Each CDR3 is given with its conserved first and last residue. The D gene is left open where the match is weak. Size is stated for part of the rows, as once, few or many counts, or as a class when the clone is expanded.

J: TRBJ2-2
D: TRBD1
V: TRBV7-2
size: -
CDR3: CASSPGTGQTSNTGELFF
DNA: TGTGCCAGCAGCCCCGGGACAGGTCAAACCTCGAACACCGGGGAGCTGTTTTTT

J: TRBJ2-7
D: -
V: TRBV7-2
size: many
CDR3: CASSRSSGLYEQYF
DNA: TGTGCCAGCAGCCGGAGTTCCGGGCTCTACGAGCAGTACTTC

J: TRBJ2-1
D: -
V: TRBV20-1
size: -
CDR3: CSATELVTYNEQFF
DNA: TGCAGTGCTACAGAATTAGTAACCTACAATGAGCAGTTCTTC

J: TRBJ1-1
D: -
V: TRBV29-1
size: -
CDR3: CSVTQGIWTEAFF
DNA: TGCAGCGTTACCCAGGGGATTTGGACTGAAGCTTTCTTT

J: TRBJ2-4
D: TRBD1
V: TRBV7-2
size: few
CDR3: CASSLTGVGNIQYF
DNA: TGTGCCAGCAGCTTGACAGGGGTCGGGAACATTCAGTACTTC

J: TRBJ1-3
D: TRBD1
V: TRBV2
size: many
CDR3: CASLQGDGNTIYF
DNA: TGTGCCAGCCTACAGGGGGACGGAAACACCATATATTTT

J: TRBJ1-5
D: -
V: TRBV28
size: many
CDR3: CASNTGAAGDQPQHF
DNA: TGTGCCAGCAACACTGGGGCTGCGGGCGATCAGCCCCAGCATTTT

J: TRBJ2-1
D: TRBD2
V: TRBV6-2/TRBV6-3
size: few
CDR3: CASTLNPWGGIGNEQFF
DNA: TGTGCCAGCACCCTAAACCCCTGGGGGGGGATAGGAAATGAGCAGTTCTTC

J: TRBJ2-2
D: -
V: TRBV28
size: -
CDR3: CASVSEAGELFF
DNA: TGTGCCAGCGTCTCCGAGGCCGGGGAGCTGTTTTTT

J: TRBJ1-2
D: -
V: TRBV3-1
size: many
CDR3: CASRKFAGEGYGYTF
DNA: TGTGCCAGCCGAAAGTTCGCCGGGGAAGGCTATGGCTACACCTTC

J: TRBJ2-1
D: -
V: TRBV20-1
size: few
CDR3: CSATDGPGHNEQFF
DNA: TGCAGTGCTACGGACGGCCCCGGCCACAATGAGCAGTTCTTC

J: TRBJ2-5
D: -
V: TRBV11-2
size: -
CDR3: CASSRFGQTQETQYF
DNA: TGTGCCAGCAGCCGATTCGGACAGACCCAAGAGACCCAGTACTTC

J: TRBJ2-7
D: -
V: TRBV10-3
size: many
CDR3: CAISESTDSYEQYF
DNA: TGTGCCATCAGTGAGTCGACGGACTCCTACGAGCAGTACTTC

J: TRBJ1-5
D: TRBD1
V: TRBV20-1
size: -
CDR3: CSARQGYQPQHF
DNA: TGCAGTGCAAGACAGGGCTATCAGCCCCAGCATTTT

J: TRBJ2-7
D: -
V: TRBV11-2
size: many
CDR3: CASSRESHGEQYF
DNA: TGTGCCAGCAGCCGTGAAAGCCACGGCGAGCAGTACTTC

J: TRBJ2-7
D: -
V: TRBV9
size: many
CDR3: CASSVGAGTSYEQYF
DNA: TGTGCCAGCAGCGTAGGGGCAGGGACATCCTACGAGCAGTACTTC

J: TRBJ1-1
D: -
V: TRBV29-1
size: many
CDR3: CSVTTPPGTGNTEAFF
DNA: TGCAGCGTTACGACCCCGCCCGGAACAGGGAACACTGAAGCTTTCTTT

J: TRBJ2-4
D: TRBD2
V: TRBV13
size: many
CDR3: CASTGLAAAKNIQYF
DNA: TGTGCCAGCACGGGACTAGCGGCAGCCAAAAACATTCAGTACTTC

J: TRBJ1-6
D: TRBD1
V: TRBV6-5
size: many
CDR3: CASREGTGRSPLHF
DNA: TGTGCCAGCAGGGAGGGGACAGGGAGATCACCCCTCCACTTT

J: TRBJ1-1
D: TRBD1
V: TRBV7-8
size: few
CDR3: CASSLVPQGWSNTEAFF
DNA: TGTGCCAGCAGCTTAGTGCCACAGGGGTGGAGTAACACTGAAGCTTTCTTT

J: TRBJ1-5
D: -
V: TRBV4-1
size: few
CDR3: CASSQAVYSNQPQHF
DNA: TGCGCCAGCAGCCAGGCGGTCTATAGCAATCAGCCCCAGCATTTT

J: TRBJ2-1
D: TRBD2
V: TRBV6-5
size: many
CDR3: CASSYQGSGSHDEQFF
DNA: TGTGCCAGCAGTTATCAGGGAAGCGGGAGTCATGATGAGCAGTTCTTC

J: TRBJ2-1
D: -
V: TRBV19
size: few
CDR3: CASSIMGRVSYNEQFF
DNA: TGTGCCAGTAGTATAATGGGCAGAGTCTCCTACAATGAGCAGTTCTTC

J: TRBJ2-1
D: -
V: TRBV14
size: many
CDR3: CASSQVPGEVEFF
DNA: TGTGCCAGCAGCCAAGTTCCAGGGGAGGTGGAGTTCTTC

J: TRBJ1-5
D: TRBD1
V: TRBV13
size: many
CDR3: CASSLNRGHQPQHF
DNA: TGTGCCAGCAGCTTGAACAGGGGGCATCAGCCCCAGCATTTT

J: TRBJ2-7
D: -
V: TRBV28
size: -
CDR3: CAISRRGEISYEQYF
DNA: TGTGCCATTTCCCGTCGAGGGGAAATCTCCTACGAGCAGTACTTC

J: TRBJ2-7
D: -
V: TRBV5-6
size: few
CDR3: CASSLGANSPEQYF
DNA: TGTGCCAGCAGCTTGGGGGCAAACTCCCCGGAGCAGTACTTC

J: TRBJ2-1
D: TRBD1
V: TRBV5-4
size: few
CDR3: CANSLTGVMRDEQFF
DNA: TGTGCCAACAGCTTGACAGGGGTTATGCGAGATGAGCAGTTCTTC

J: TRBJ2-7
D: -
V: TRBV7-2
size: few
CDR3: CASSPDLSNYEQYF
DNA: TGTGCCAGCAGCCCGGACCTCTCCAACTACGAGCAGTACTTC

J: TRBJ1-6
D: -
V: TRBV3-1
size: -
CDR3: CASSQERTAEIHPLHF
DNA: TGTGCCAGCAGCCAAGAGAGGACAGCCGAAATTCACCCCCTCCACTTT

J: TRBJ1-5
D: -
V: TRBV6-1
size: -
CDR3: CASSSFLAGSNQPQHF
DNA: TGTGCCAGCAGTTCCTTCCTGGCTGGTAGCAATCAGCCCCAGCATTTT

J: TRBJ2-5
D: TRBD2
V: TRBV6-2/TRBV6-3
size: -
CDR3: CASSDGTSEETQYF
DNA: TGTGCCAGCAGCGACGGAACTAGCGAGGAGACCCAGTACTTC

J: TRBJ2-3
D: -
V: TRBV6-1
size: -
CDR3: CASRTGFDTDTQYF
DNA: TGTGCCAGCAGAACAGGTTTTGACACAGATACGCAGTATTTT

J: TRBJ2-7
D: -
V: TRBV20-1
size: many
CDR3: CSAHDGTAVTYEQYF
DNA: TGCAGTGCCCACGACGGGACTGCCGTGACCTACGAGCAGTACTTC

J: TRBJ2-1
D: -
V: TRBV20-1
size: few
CDR3: CSAPTGFGEQFF
DNA: TGCAGTGCGCCGACAGGTTTCGGTGAGCAGTTCTTC

J: TRBJ1-1
D: TRBD1
V: TRBV9
size: many
CDR3: CASSVVQGETEAFF
DNA: TGTGCCAGCAGCGTAGTCCAGGGGGAGACTGAAGCTTTCTTT

J: TRBJ1-1
D: -
V: TRBV3-1
size: many
CDR3: CASSSGTRIEAFF
DNA: TGTGCCAGCAGTTCCGGGACCAGGATTGAAGCTTTCTTT

J: TRBJ2-1
D: TRBD2
V: TRBV10-3
size: many
CDR3: CAISESGTSGNEQFF
DNA: TGTGCCATCAGTGAGTCTGGGACTAGCGGAAATGAGCAGTTCTTC

J: TRBJ2-3
D: TRBD2
V: TRBV7-2
size: few
CDR3: CASSLAGGRGIDTQYF
DNA: TGTGCCAGCAGCTTAGCGGGCGGGAGGGGAATAGATACGCAGTATTTT

J: TRBJ1-6
D: -
V: TRBV11-2
size: few
CDR3: CASSFGGSPLHF
DNA: TGTGCCAGCAGCTTTGGGGGTTCACCCCTCCACTTT